These T cell receptor beta chains were read from a single sample in a study of vaccination and CD4 T cells after COVID-19. Each CDR3 protein gets one entry after TCRdb re-called the PCR reads with MiXCR. The table has over 15,000 distinct CDR3 sequences, about half seen once; the top ten hold approximately 21%. The antigens of these receptors remain unknown. This sample comprised CD4+ T cells from blood, cultured in vitro, obtained about 7 months after SARS-CoV-2 vaccination. These receptors came from a human donor who had recovered from COVID-19. Both conserved end residues are part of each CDR3. D genes are given only for firm matches. Clone size is not always given. Where it is, it says once, few, many or a class for expanded clones.

D gene: TRBD1
J gene: TRBJ1-2
clone size: -
V gene: TRBV7-2
CDR3 length: 16
CDR3 DNA: TGTGCCAGCAGCTTAGTCCGGACAGGTGGCCCCAAGGGCTACACCTTC
CDR3 protein: CASSLVRTGGPKGYTF

D gene: -
J gene: TRBJ2-7
clone size: -
V gene: TRBV7-5
CDR3 length: 16
CDR3 DNA: -
CDR3 protein: CISVPEAPEQGDEQYF

D gene: -
J gene: TRBJ1-2
clone size: -
V gene: TRBV7-3
CDR3 length: 15
CDR3 DNA: TGTGCCAGCAGCCGCCGGGGCGGGGCTGCCTATGGCTACACCTTC
CDR3 protein: CASSRRGGAAYGYTF

D gene: -
J gene: TRBJ1-1
clone size: -
V gene: TRBV7-3
CDR3 length: 13
CDR3 DNA: TGTACCAGCAGCACCCAGCCGAACACTGAAGCTTTCTTT
CDR3 protein: CTSSTQPNTEAFF

D gene: -
J gene: TRBJ1-1
clone size: once
V gene: TRBV7-2
CDR3 length: 13
CDR3 DNA: TGTGCCAGCAGCCATCACCAGGGGACTGAAGCTTTCTTT
CDR3 protein: CASSHHQGTEAFF

D gene: -
J gene: TRBJ2-3
clone size: few
V gene: TRBV6-1
CDR3 length: 13
CDR3 DNA: TGTGCCAGCAGAGGCCGAGGGCGAGATACGCAGTATTTT
CDR3 protein: CASRGRGRDTQYF

D gene: TRBD1
J gene: TRBJ2-1
clone size: -
V gene: TRBV29-1
CDR3 length: 14
CDR3 DNA: TGCAGCGTATCGGACAGGGGTGGCTACAATGAGCAGTTCTTC
CDR3 protein: CSVSDRGGYNEQFF

D gene: -
J gene: TRBJ1-2
clone size: -
V gene: TRBV19
CDR3 length: 12
CDR3 DNA: TGTGCCAGTGGTCCCCAGGGATATGGCTACACCTTC
CDR3 protein: CASGPQGYGYTF

D gene: TRBD2
J gene: TRBJ2-6
clone size: -
V gene: TRBV5-1
CDR3 length: 15
CDR3 DNA: TGCGCCAGCGGGGGGGAAGGTTCCGGGGCCAACGTCCTGACTTTC
CDR3 protein: CASGGEGSGANVLTF

D gene: -
J gene: TRBJ2-6
clone size: -
V gene: TRBV6-5
CDR3 length: 16
CDR3 DNA: TGTGCCAGCAGTTACCAACCCAGTGCTGGGGCCAACGTCCTGACTTTC
CDR3 protein: CASSYQPSAGANVLTF

D gene: -
J gene: TRBJ1-5
clone size: -
V gene: TRBV20-1
CDR3 length: 13
CDR3 DNA: TGCAGTGCTCTCCCCGACCGCAATCAGCCCCAGCATTTT
CDR3 protein: CSALPDRNQPQHF

D gene: TRBD1
J gene: TRBJ2-5
clone size: -
V gene: TRBV2
CDR3 length: 13
CDR3 DNA: TGTGCCAGCAGCCGAGGGGGCTTAGAGACCCAGTACTTC
CDR3 protein: CASSRGGLETQYF

D gene: -
J gene: TRBJ2-7
clone size: -
V gene: TRBV25-1
CDR3 length: 15
CDR3 DNA: TGTGCCAGCAGTCCCCCCGGGACACTAACCTACGAGCAGTACTTC
CDR3 protein: CASSPPGTLTYEQYF

D gene: -
J gene: TRBJ1-2
clone size: -
V gene: TRBV20-1
CDR3 length: 11
CDR3 DNA: TGCAGTGCTTCGACAGACTATGGCTACACCTTC
CDR3 protein: CSASTDYGYTF

D gene: -
J gene: TRBJ2-1
clone size: few
V gene: TRBV7-2
CDR3 length: 14
CDR3 DNA: TGTGCCAGCAGCTTATTCGGGAGTCACAATGAGCAGTTCTTC
CDR3 protein: CASSLFGSHNEQFF